These 10 T cell receptor beta chains originate from one sample sequenced in a study of CD8 T cells in ankylosing spondylitis. Study-wide results and caveats: In ankylosing spondylitis blood, a motif of about 8 highly homologous TCR beta variants appeared characteristic.

TCRdb itself ran the 5' RACE reads through MiXCR, one entry per CDR3 protein. The sample has more than 600,000 distinct CDR3 sequences, around 19% seen once; the top ten hold around 19%. No antigens are known for them. The specimen was blood, either unsorted or a sorted T cell fraction (not recorded which). All receptors come from a male donor with ankylosing spondylitis.

This chain links TRBV7-8 with TRBJ1-2; D unresolved. Trimming took 1 base from V and 2 from J, leaving 8 bases between them. The CDR3 is 14 residues long. Germline V gene lookup returns CDR1 SGHVS and CDR2 FQNEAQ. CDR3 sequence reads: CASSLVGQNYGYTF. Here the CDR3 DNA reads TGTGCCAGCAGCTTAGTAGGGCAGAACTATGGCTACACCTTC. The full variable domain, its missing parts supplied by reference TRBV7-8 and TRBJ1-2, is GAGVSQSPRYKVAKRGQDVALRCDPISGHVSLFWYQQALGQGPEFLTYFQNEAQLDKSGLPSDRFFAERPEGSVSTLKIQRTQQEDSAVYLCASSLVGQNYGYTFGSGTRLTVV.

The chain joins TRBV20-1 to TRBJ2-7; D perhaps matches TRBD2 (6 bases). Germline V gene data show CDR1 as DFQATT and CDR2 as SNEGSKA (reference sequence). The CDR3 runs 13 residues. Trimming took 3 bases from V and 5 from J, leaving 14 bases between them. CDR3 nucleotides: TGCAGTGCTAGGAAACTAGCTGTCCACGAGCAGTACTTC. It specifies CSARKLAVHEQYF.

This clonotype has a handful of counts. The chain is built from TRBV11-2 and TRBJ1-6; D is ambiguous. Germline CDR1 and CDR2: SGHAT and FQNNGV. The CDR3 loop spans 14 amino acids. Trimming removed 0 bases from V and 13 bases from J, with 13 bases in between. For the CDR3, the DNA is TGTGCCAGCAGCTTAGATCACGGGGTGCCGCCCCTCCACTTT. It translates to CASSLDHGVPPLHF.

This chain uses TRBV6-1 with TRBJ1-5, with D perhaps TRBD1 (5 bases). V lost 10 bases and J 4 bases, leaving 14 bases between the germline ends. The CDR3 extends over 13 amino acids. Germline CDR1 is MNHNS and CDR2 is SASEGT. The CDR3 nucleotides read TGTGCCACCATGTGGACAATTAATCAGCCCCAGCATTTT. This translates into CATMWTINQPQHF.

At least ten counts were recorded for this clonotype. This chain joins TRBV7-9 and TRBJ2-7, with TRBD1 as a possible D gene (6 bases). Germline V gene lookup returns CDR1 SEHNR and CDR2 FQNEAQ (reference sequence). Trimming removed 8 bases from V and 3 bases from J, with 20 bases in between. The CDR3 contains 15 residues. CDR3 sequence (DNA): TGTGCCAGCTCTTCGCCGGGGACAACTGTCTACGAGCAGTACTTC. It yields the protein CASSSPGTTVYEQYF.

This clonotype was counted a single time. In DNA form, the CDR3 reads TGTGCCAGCAGCTTATCGGAGGGGTTCCCAGAGACCCAGTACTTC. The encoded protein is CASSLSEGFPETQYF. The chain links TRBV5-6 to TRBJ2-5; maybe TRBD2 (6 bases). V was shortened by 2 bases and J by 4 bases, with 15 bases between the two germline ends. The CDR3 consists of 15 residues. Germline-derived CDR1 and CDR2 are SGHDT and YYEEEE.

This clonotype showed up just a few times. The chain has TRBV12-3 or TRBV12-4 and TRBJ1-6; no definite D call. The CDR3 length is 13 residues. Trimming left V 1 base short and J 10 bases short, with 8 bases between. CDR3 sequence: CASSLGAGSPLHF. CDR3 DNA sequence: TGTGCCAGCAGTTTAGGGGCAGGATCACCCCTCCACTTT.

The genes are TRBV6-1 and TRBJ2-1; no reliable D call. Germline V gene sequence: CDR1 MNHNS, CDR2 SASEGT. Trimming left V 6 bases short and J 13 bases short, with 22 bases between. There are 14 residues in the CDR3. CDR3 bases: TGTGCCAGCAGCAACCACTTCCGCTGTCAAGTCCAGTTCTTC. It is translated as CASSNHFRCQVQFF.

The genes are TRBV5-1 and TRBJ2-2, with 7 nucleotides matching TRBD1. The junction had 6 bases not matched to a gene; V was cut back by 2 bases and J by 2 bases. CDR3 size: 16 residues. CDR1 and CDR2 (germline): SGHRS, YFSETQ. The CDR3 nucleotides are TGCGCCAGCAGCTTAAACCGGGACAGAAACACCGGGGAGCTGTTTTTT. Its translation: CASSLNRDRNTGELFF. The variable domain in full, with the rest retrieved from reference TRBV5-1 and TRBJ2-2, is KAGVTQTPRYLIKTRGQQVTLSCSPISGHRSVSWYQQTPGQGLQFLFEYFSETQRNKGNFPGRFSGRQFSNSRSEMNVSTLELGDSALYLCASSLNRDRNTGELFFGEGSRLTVL.

This sequence joins TRBV5-1 and TRBJ2-7; 8 bases are shared with TRBD1. CDR1 is SGHRS, CDR2 YFSETQ, per germline. This CDR3 has 14 amino acids. V lost 6 bases to trimming and J lost 3 bases; unmatched junction nucleotides: 8. The CDR3 bases are TGCGCCAGCACGGCCGCCACAGGGGGCTACGAGCAGTACTTC. It specifies CASTAATGGYEQYF. Together with reference TRBV5-1 and TRBJ2-7, the CDR3 gives the full variable domain: KAGVTQTPRYLIKTRGQQVTLSCSPISGHRSVSWYQQTPGQGLQFLFEYFSETQRNKGNFPGRFSGRQFSNSRSEMNVSTLELGDSALYLCASTAATGGYEQYFGPGTRLTVT.